The present T cell receptor beta chain was sequenced within a study of T cell responses to AZD1222 COVID-19 vaccine. With respect to this clone: The target antigen is unknown.

Study results and caveats: None of the repertoires were sampled until the peak T cell response had passed. Seropositive status at baseline applied to only a handful of AZD1222 recipients.

Some clones are missing from TCRdb's copy, which holds only in-frame ones; the method was immunoSEQ multiplex PCR. Among 110,000 to 150,000 clones listed, 85% to 90% were seen once. The receptor comes from an adult in good health. The starting material was peripheral blood, obtained on day 0 of AZD1222 vaccination.

CDR3 in amino acids: CATNSQGWNEQFF. The CDR3 coding sequence is TGTGCCACTAATTCACAGGGGTGGAATGAGCAGTTCTTC. This chain joins TRBV19 and TRBJ2-1, with 7 bases identical to TRBD1. V lost 10 bases to trimming and J lost 7 bases; unmatched junction nucleotides: 10. Germline CDR1 is LNHDA and CDR2 is SQIVND (reference sequence). The CDR3 is 13 amino acids.